This T cell receptor beta chain emerged from a study of T cell responses to AZD1222 COVID-19 vaccine. Measured with immunoSEQ multiplex PCR; TCRdb has only the in-frame clones, and not every one. The data show tens of thousands of clones, about 91% seen once. The ends lost 5 bases at V and 6 bases at J; junction bases unmatched: 12. The germline V gene encodes CDR1 MDHEN and CDR2 SYDVKM. CDR3 length: 15 amino acids. The TCR comes from an adult who received the AZD1222 COVID-19 vaccine. The sequenced sample was peripheral blood, obtained 28 days after the second AZD1222 dose. The gene calls are TRBV28 and TRBJ1-2; 7 bases match TRBD1. The CDR3 is CASSHPALDRDGYTF. The DNA for the CDR3 is TGTGCCAGCAGTCATCCCGCCTTAGACAGGGATGGCTACACCTTC.